This T cell receptor (beta chain) was sequenced for a study of shared clonotypes between healthy human individuals. Sequencing was performed with immunoSEQ multiplex PCR; in TCRdb, only in-frame clones are kept and a portion is missing. This table has approximately 640,000 clones, roughly 91% appearing once. The sequence derives from a man younger than 35 in good health. Some clones in this sample may be carry-over from other donors' samples. What was sequenced was memory CD8+ T cells from PBMCs. Sample subset: CD45RO+ cells pooled with CCR7-negative TemRA cells.

The CDR3 sequence is CASSYRANTPDTQYF. CDR3 in DNA: TGTGCCAGCAGTTACAGGGCCAATACACCAGATACGCAGTATTTT. The chain is built from TRBV27 and TRBJ2-3, with a weak D call TRBD1 (6 bases). Germline V gene sequence: CDR1 MNHEY, CDR2 SMNVEV (reference sequence). Trimming cost V 4 bases and J 4 bases, with 15 bases left between them. The CDR3 extends over 15 amino acids.